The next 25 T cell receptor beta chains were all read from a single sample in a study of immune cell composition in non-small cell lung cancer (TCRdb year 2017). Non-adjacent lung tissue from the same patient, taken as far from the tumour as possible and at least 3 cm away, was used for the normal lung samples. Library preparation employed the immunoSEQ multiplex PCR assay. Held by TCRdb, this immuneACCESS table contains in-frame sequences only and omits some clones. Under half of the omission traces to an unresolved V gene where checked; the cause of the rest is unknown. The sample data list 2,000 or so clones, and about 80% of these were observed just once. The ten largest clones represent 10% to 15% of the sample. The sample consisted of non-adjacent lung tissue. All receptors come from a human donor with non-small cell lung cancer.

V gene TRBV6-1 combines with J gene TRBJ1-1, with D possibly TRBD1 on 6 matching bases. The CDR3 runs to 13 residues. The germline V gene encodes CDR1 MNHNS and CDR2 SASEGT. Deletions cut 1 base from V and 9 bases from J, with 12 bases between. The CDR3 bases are TGTGCCAGCAGTGAAGAGCGACAGGATAAAGCTTTCTTT. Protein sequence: CASSEERQDKAFF.

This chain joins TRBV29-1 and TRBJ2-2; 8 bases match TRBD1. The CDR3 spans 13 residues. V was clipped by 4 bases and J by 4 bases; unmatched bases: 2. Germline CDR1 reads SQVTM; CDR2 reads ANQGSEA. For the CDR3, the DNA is TGCAGCGTTGTACAGGGGGGCACCGGGGAGCTGTTTTTT. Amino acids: CSVVQGGTGELFF.

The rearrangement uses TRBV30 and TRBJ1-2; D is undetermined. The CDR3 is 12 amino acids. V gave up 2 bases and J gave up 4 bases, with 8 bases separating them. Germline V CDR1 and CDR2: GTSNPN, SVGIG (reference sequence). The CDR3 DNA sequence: TGTGCCTGGAGTCCCCCATCCTATGGCTACACCTTC. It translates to CAWSPPSYGYTF.

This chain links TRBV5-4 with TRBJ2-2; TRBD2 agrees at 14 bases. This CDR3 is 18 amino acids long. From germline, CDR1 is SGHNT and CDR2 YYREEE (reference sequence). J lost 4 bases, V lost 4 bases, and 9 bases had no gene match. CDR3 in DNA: TGTGCCAGCAGCCTTCCCGGGACTAGCGGGAGTAGCACCGGGGAGCTGTTTTTT. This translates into CASSLPGTSGSSTGELFF.

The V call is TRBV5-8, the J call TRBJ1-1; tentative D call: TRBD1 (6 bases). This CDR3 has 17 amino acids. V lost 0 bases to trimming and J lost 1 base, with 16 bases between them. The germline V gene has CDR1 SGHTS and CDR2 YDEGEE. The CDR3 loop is CASSLDGAGAKNTEAFF. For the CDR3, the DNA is TGTGCCAGCAGCTTGGACGGGGCAGGGGCAAAGAACACTGAAGCTTTCTTT. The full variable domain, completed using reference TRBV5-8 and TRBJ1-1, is EAGVTQSPTHLIKTRGQQATLRCSPISGHTSVYWYQQALGLGLQFLLWYDEGEERNRGNFPPRFSGRQFPNYSSELNVNALELEDSALYLCASSLDGAGAKNTEAFFGQGTRLTVV.

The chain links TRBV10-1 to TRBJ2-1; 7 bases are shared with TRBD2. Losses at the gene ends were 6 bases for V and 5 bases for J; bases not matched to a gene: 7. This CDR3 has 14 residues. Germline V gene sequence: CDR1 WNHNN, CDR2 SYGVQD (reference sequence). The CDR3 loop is CASRGPSGNNEQFF. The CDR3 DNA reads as TGCGCCAGCAGGGGGCCTAGCGGAAACAATGAGCAGTTCTTC.

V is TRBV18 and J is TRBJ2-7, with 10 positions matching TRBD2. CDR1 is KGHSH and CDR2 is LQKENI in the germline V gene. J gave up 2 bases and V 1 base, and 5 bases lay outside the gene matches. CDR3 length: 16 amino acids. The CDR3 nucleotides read TGTGCCAGCTCACCACAGGGACTAGCGAGACCCTACGAGCAGTACTTC. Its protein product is CASSPQGLARPYEQYF.

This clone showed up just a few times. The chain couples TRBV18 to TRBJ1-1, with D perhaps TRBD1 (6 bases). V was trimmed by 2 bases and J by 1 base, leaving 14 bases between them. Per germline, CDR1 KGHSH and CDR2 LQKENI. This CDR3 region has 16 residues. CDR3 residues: CASSPGAPGANTEAFF. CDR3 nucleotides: TGTGCCAGCTCACCAGGGGCCCCAGGGGCGAACACTGAAGCTTTCTTT.

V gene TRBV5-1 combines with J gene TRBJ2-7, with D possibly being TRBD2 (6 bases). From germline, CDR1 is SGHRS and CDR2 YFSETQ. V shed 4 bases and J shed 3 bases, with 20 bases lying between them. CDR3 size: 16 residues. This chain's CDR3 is CASSPNQGLLNYEQYF. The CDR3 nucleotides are TGCGCCAGCAGCCCTAACCAGGGACTTCTTAACTACGAGCAGTACTTC. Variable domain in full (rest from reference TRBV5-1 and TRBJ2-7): KAGVTQTPRYLIKTRGQQVTLSCSPISGHRSVSWYQQTPGQGLQFLFEYFSETQRNKGNFPGRFSGRQFSNSRSEMNVSTLELGDSALYLCASSPNQGLLNYEQYFGPGTRLTVT.

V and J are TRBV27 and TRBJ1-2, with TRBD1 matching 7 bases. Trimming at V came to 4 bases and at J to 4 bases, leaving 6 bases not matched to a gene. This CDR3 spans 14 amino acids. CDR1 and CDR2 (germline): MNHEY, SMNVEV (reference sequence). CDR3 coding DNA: TGTGCCAGCAGTTCGACAGGGCGTAGCTATGGCTACACCTTC. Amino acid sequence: CASSSTGRSYGYTF.

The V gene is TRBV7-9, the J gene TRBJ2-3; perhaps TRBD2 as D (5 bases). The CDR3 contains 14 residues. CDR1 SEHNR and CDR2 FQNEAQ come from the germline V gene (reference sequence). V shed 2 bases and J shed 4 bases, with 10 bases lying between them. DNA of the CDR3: TGTGCCAGCAGCTTATCTGGAGCGGCAGATACGCAGTATTTT. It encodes CASSLSGAADTQYF.

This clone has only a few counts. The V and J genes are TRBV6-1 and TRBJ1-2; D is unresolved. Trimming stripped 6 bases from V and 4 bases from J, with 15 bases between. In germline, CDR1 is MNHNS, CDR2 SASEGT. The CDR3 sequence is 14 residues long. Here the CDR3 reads CASRDFRDPYGYTF. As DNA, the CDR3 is TGTGCCAGCAGGGACTTTAGAGACCCCTATGGCTACACCTTC.

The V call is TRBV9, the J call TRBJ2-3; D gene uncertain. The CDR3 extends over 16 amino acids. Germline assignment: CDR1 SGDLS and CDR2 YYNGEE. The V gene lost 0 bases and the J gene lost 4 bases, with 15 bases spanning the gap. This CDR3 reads CASSVAQTPNSDTQYF. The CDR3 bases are TGTGCCAGCAGCGTAGCCCAGACTCCGAATTCAGATACGCAGTATTTT.

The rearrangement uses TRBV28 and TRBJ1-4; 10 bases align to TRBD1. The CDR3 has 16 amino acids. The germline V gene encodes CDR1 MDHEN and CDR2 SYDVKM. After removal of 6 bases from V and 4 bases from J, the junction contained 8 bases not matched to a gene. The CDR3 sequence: CASSYGQGGFNEKLFF. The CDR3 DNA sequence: TGTGCCAGCAGCTATGGACAGGGGGGGTTTAATGAAAAACTGTTTTTT.

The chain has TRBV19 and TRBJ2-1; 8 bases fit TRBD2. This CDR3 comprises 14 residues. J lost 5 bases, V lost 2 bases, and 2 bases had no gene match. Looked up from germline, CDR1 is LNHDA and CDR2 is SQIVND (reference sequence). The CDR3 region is CASSIQRGHNEQFF. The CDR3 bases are TGTGCCAGTAGTATACAGCGGGGGCACAATGAGCAGTTCTTC.

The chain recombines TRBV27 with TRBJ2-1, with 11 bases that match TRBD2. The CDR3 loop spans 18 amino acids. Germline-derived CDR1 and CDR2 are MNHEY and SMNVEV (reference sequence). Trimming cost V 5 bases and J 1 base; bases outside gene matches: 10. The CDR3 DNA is TGTGCCAGCAGTAAAGCGACTAGCGGGAAACCATCCTACAATGAGCAGTTCTTC. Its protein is CASSKATSGKPSYNEQFF.

The CDR3 sequence: CASSPTGPYEQYF. The CDR3 DNA reads TGTGCCAGCAGCCCCACAGGGCCCTACGAGCAGTACTTC. The chain links TRBV7-2 to TRBJ2-7, with D maybe TRBD1 (6 bases). The germline V gene has CDR1 SGHTA and CDR2 FQGNSA. This CDR3 has 13 amino acids. V lost 5 bases and J lost 2, with 10 bases in between.

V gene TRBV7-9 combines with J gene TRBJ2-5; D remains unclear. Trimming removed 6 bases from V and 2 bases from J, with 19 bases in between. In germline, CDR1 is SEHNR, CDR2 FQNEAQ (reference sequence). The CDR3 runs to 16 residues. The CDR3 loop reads CASSPTLSEVQETQYF. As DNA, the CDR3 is TGTGCCAGCAGTCCTACCCTCTCCGAGGTACAAGAGACCCAGTACTTC.

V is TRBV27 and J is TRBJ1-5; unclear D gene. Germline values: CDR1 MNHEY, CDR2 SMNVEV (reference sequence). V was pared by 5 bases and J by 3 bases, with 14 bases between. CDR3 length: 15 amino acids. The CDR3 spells CASSPRGGSNQPQHF. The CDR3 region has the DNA TGTGCCAGCAGTCCCCGGGGTGGGTCCAATCAGCCCCAGCATTTT.

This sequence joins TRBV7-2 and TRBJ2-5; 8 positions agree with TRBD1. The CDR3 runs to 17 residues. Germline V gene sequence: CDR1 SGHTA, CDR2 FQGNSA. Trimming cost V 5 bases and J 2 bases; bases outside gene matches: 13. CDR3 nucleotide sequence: TGTGCCAGCAGCCCCCAGGGAACAGGGGGATCGCAAGAGACCCAGTACTTC. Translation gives CASSPQGTGGSQETQYF.

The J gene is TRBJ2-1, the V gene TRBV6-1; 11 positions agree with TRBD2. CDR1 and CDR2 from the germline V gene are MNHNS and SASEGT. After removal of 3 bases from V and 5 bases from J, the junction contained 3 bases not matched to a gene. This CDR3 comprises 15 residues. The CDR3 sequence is CASSERLAGHNEQFF. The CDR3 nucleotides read TGTGCCAGCAGTGAGAGACTAGCGGGGCACAATGAGCAGTTCTTC.

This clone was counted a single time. The CDR3, as DNA: TGTGCCAGCAGCGTCCAGCGGGGGCAAGAGACCCAGTACTTC. Protein product: CASSVQRGQETQYF. The chain recombines TRBV7-2 with TRBJ2-5, with TRBD2 identical over 8 bases. The CDR3 covers 14 residues. Losses at the gene ends were 5 bases for V and 2 bases for J; bases not matched to a gene: 4. CDR1 SGHTA and CDR2 FQGNSA come from the germline V gene.

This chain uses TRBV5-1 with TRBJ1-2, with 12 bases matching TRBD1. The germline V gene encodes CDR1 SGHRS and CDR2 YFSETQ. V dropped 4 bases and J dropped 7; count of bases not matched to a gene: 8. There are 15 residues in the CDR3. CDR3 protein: CASSVSGQGASGYTF. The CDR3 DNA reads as TGCGCCAGCAGCGTATCGGGACAGGGGGCATCTGGCTACACCTTC. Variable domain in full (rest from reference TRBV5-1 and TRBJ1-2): KAGVTQTPRYLIKTRGQQVTLSCSPISGHRSVSWYQQTPGQGLQFLFEYFSETQRNKGNFPGRFSGRQFSNSRSEMNVSTLELGDSALYLCASSVSGQGASGYTFGSGTRLTVV.

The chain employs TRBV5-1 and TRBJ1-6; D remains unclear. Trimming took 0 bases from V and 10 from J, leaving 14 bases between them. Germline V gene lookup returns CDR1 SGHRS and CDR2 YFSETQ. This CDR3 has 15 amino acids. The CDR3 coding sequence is TGCGCCAGCAGCTTGGACGGGAGAGAGGGCTCACCCCTCCACTTT. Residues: CASSLDGREGSPLHF.

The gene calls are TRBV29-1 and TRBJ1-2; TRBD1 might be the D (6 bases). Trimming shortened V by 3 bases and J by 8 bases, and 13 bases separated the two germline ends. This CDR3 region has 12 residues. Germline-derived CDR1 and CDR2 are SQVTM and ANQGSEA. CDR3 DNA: TGCAGCGTTGAGTGGGGGGGCGGGGGCTACACCTTC. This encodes CSVEWGGGGYTF.